This entry lists 4 T cell receptor beta chains sequenced from one sample in a study of blood T cell repertoires in COVID-19. Only in-frame clones appear in the TCRdb table, and some are missing; sequencing was by immunoSEQ multiplex PCR. Seen here are a few hundred thousand clones, around 92% observed once, and the top ten hold 1.7%. Specimen: PBMCs or T cells enriched from blood (not recorded which). All receptors derive from a woman in her twenties or thirties who had recovered from COVID-19.

The chain employs TRBV9 and TRBJ2-5; TRBD2 aligns across 8 bases. V lost 3 bases and J lost 1; bases outside the gene matches: 5. The CDR3 loop spans 15 amino acids. Germline V CDR1 and CDR2: SGDLS, YYNGEE. Written as DNA, the CDR3 is TGTGCCAGCAGCGGGCGGGGGGCCCTCCAAGAGACCCAGTACTTC. This translates into CASSGRGALQETQYF.

The V gene is TRBV3-1 (or the pseudogene TRBV3-2), the J gene TRBJ1-1; unclear D gene. From germline, CDR1 is LGHDT and CDR2 YNNKEL (reference sequence). With 4 bases removed from V and 0 bases from J, the gap between germline ends came to 9 bases. This CDR3 contains 14 residues. CDR3 bases: TGTGCCAGCAGCCCAGTCCTCATGAACACTGAAGCTTTCTTT. This translates into CASSPVLMNTEAFF.

The chain recombines TRBV2 with TRBJ2-5; the match to TRBD2 covers 8 bases. This CDR3 comprises 15 residues. Germline assignment: CDR1 SNHLY and CDR2 FYNNEI. After removal of 7 bases from V and 3 bases from J, the junction contained 10 bases not matched to a gene. CDR3 sequence reads: CASTPWREEKETQYF. The CDR3, as DNA: TGTGCCAGCACCCCCTGGCGGGAGGAAAAAGAGACCCAGTACTTC.

The gene calls are TRBV27 and TRBJ1-1; 7 bases map to TRBD1. The junction had 15 bases not matched to a gene; V was cut back by 2 bases and J by 0 bases. The germline V gene encodes CDR1 MNHEY and CDR2 SMNVEV (reference sequence). The CDR3 totals 19 residues. This CDR3 reads CASSLRIGRGSRMNTEAFF. CDR3 nucleotide sequence: TGTGCCAGCAGTTTAAGGATTGGCAGGGGGAGCCGAATGAACACTGAAGCTTTCTTT.